The rows below give T cell receptor beta chains drawn from one sample of a study of blood T cell repertoires in COVID-19. Generated by immunoSEQ multiplex PCR, the TCRdb table keeps only in-frame clones and is missing some. The data contain roughly 340,000 clones, approximately 91% of them seen just once; the ten biggest clones take up 6% to 8%. Sequencing used peripheral blood. The receptor source for this set is a woman aged 70-85 years with COVID-19, enrolled during active disease. Each CDR3 is given with its conserved first and last residue. The order of the fields is J gene, D gene, V gene, CDR3 length, clone size, CDR3 DNA, CDR3 protein. The D gene is left open where the match is weak. Not all rows give a size; the values are once, few, many and, for expanded clones, a class.

TRBJ1-6 - TRBV3-1/TRBV3-2 14 - TGTGCCAGCAGCCCACAGGGATATAATTCACCCCTCCACTTT CASSPQGYNSPLHF
TRBJ2-5 - TRBV27 15 - TGTGCCAGCAGTTCCCGGGACTTTCCCCAGGAGACCCAGTACTTC CASSSRDFPQETQYF
TRBJ2-3 - TRBV29-1 13 - TGCAGCGTTGAATGGCAGGCCACAGATACGCAGTATTTT CSVEWQATDTQYF
TRBJ1-5 - TRBV4-1 15 - TGCGCCAGCAGCCAAGTTCAGTCCAACAATCAGCCCCAGCATTTT CASSQVQSNNQPQHF
TRBJ1-1 TRBD1 TRBV11-1 16 - TGTGCCAGCAGCTTCGGGACAGGGGGCCGTAACACTGAAGCTTTCTTT CASSFGTGGRNTEAFF
TRBJ1-6 - TRBV24-1 15 once TGTGCCCCCGGCGGGGGAGGGTTCTATAATTCACCCCTCCACTTT CAPGGGGFYNSPLHF
TRBJ2-7 TRBD2 TRBV11-3 16 - TGTGCCAGCAGCCCAATGCTAGCGGGGGTGTCCTACGAGCAGTACTTC CASSPMLAGVSYEQYF
TRBJ1-1 - TRBV6-5 13 - TGTGCCTCCAGAGGGGGGGCCGGTACTGAAGCTTTCTTT CASRGGAGTEAFF
TRBJ1-2 TRBD1 TRBV5-1 11 - TGCGCCAGCAGCGTGGGGACAGCCTCCACCTTC CASSVGTASTF
TRBJ2-3 - TRBV29-1 13 - TGCAGCTCACGGACTTCTAGCACAGATACGCAGTATTTT CSSRTSSTDTQYF
TRBJ1-5 - TRBV3-1/TRBV3-2 13 - TGTGCCAGCAGCCAGGGGCCGCATCAGCCCCAGCATTTT CASSQGPHQPQHF
TRBJ1-2 - TRBV29-1 12 - TGCAGCGTGAGAACAGGCACCTATGGCTACACCTTC CSVRTGTYGYTF
TRBJ1-6 TRBD1 TRBV5-6 16 once TGTGCCAGCAGCTCGCACGAAACAGGGGAAAGTTCACCCCTCCACTTT CASSSHETGESSPLHF
TRBJ1-1 TRBD1 TRBV9 16 - TGTGCCAGCAGCGAGTCCGGGACAGGGTTTAGGACTGAAGCTTTCTTT CASSESGTGFRTEAFF
TRBJ1-5 TRBD1 TRBV7-9 18 - TGTGCCAGCAGTCAGGGGACAGGGGGGCTCTATAGCAATCAGCCCCAGCATTTT CASSQGTGGLYSNQPQHF
TRBJ2-7 TRBD1 TRBV27 14 - TGTGCCAGCAGAGGGACAGCTAGGGCTAACGAGCAGTACTTC CASRGTARANEQYF
TRBJ2-3 - TRBV3-1/TRBV3-2 16 - TGTGCCAGCAGCCAGATGGGCGGGGCAAGCACAGATACGCAGTATTTT CASSQMGGASTDTQYF
TRBJ2-3 TRBD2 TRBV20-1 13 - TGCAGTGCTAGTGGCGGGGGGACAGATACGCAGTATTTT CSASGGGTDTQYF
TRBJ1-1 TRBD1 TRBV9 14 many TGTGCCAGCGGAACCGGGACAGGGAACACTGAAGCTTTCTTT CASGTGTGNTEAFF
TRBJ1-3 - TRBV5-1 16 - TGCGCCAGCAGCTTGGATCGGGGGATGCCTGGAAACACCATATATTTT CASSLDRGMPGNTIYF
TRBJ1-5 - TRBV19 15 - TGTGCCAGTAGTATTACACAGCGGTACGATCAGCCCCAGCATTTT CASSITQRYDQPQHF
TRBJ2-4 TRBD2 TRBV3-1/TRBV3-2 13 - TGTGCCAGCAGCCCGGGGGGGCGGAACATTCAGTACTTC CASSPGGRNIQYF
TRBJ1-2 - TRBV28 14 - TGTGCCAGCAGTTTGTACAGGGTGGACTATGGCTACACCTTC CASSLYRVDYGYTF
TRBJ2-5 - TRBV5-6 13 - TGTGCCAGCAGCTTGCTCAGGGGCGAGACCCAGTACTTC CASSLLRGETQYF
TRBJ2-1 - TRBV2 11 - TGTGCCAGCACCGGCTACAATGAGCAGTTCTTC CASTGYNEQFF
TRBJ2-3 - TRBV5-6 12 - TGTGCCAGCAGCTCTAGCACAGATACGCAGTATTTT CASSSSTDTQYF